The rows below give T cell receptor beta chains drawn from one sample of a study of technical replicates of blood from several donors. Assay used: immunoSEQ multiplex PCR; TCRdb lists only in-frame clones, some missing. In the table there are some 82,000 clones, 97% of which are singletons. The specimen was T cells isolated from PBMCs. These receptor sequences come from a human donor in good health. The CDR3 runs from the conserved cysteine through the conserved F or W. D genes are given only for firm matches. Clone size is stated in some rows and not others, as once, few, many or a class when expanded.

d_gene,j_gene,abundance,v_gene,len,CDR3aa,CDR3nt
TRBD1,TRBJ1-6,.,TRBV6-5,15,CASSYKNRGNSPLHF,TGTGCCAGCAGTTATAAGAACAGGGGTAATTCACCCCTCCACTTT
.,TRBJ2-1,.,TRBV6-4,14,CASSEAGESNEQFF,TGTGCCAGCAGTGAGGCCGGGGAGAGCAATGAGCAGTTCTTC
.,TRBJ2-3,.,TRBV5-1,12,CASSQSGDTQYF,TGCGCCAGCAGTCAAAGCGGAGATACGCAGTATTTT
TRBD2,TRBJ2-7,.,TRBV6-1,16,CASSEARLAGNYEQYF,TGTGCCAGCAGTGAAGCGCGGCTAGCGGGTAACTACGAGCAGTACTTC
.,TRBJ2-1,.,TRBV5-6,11,CASSFNNEQFF,TGTGCCAGCAGCTTTAACAATGAGCAGTTCTTC
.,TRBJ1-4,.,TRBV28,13,CASSSPTNEKLFF,TGTGCCAGCAGTTCTCCAACTAATGAAAAACTGTTTTTT
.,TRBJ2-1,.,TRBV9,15,CASSDRDGPYNEQFF,TGTGCCAGCAGCGACAGGGATGGACCCTACAATGAGCAGTTCTTC
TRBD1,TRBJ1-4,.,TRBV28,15,CASSQQGAANEKLFF,TGTGCCAGCAGTCAACAGGGGGCAGCTAATGAAAAACTGTTTTTT
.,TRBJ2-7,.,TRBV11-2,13,CASSLGGLYEQYF,TGTGCCAGCAGCTTGGGGGGTTTATACGAGCAGTACTTC
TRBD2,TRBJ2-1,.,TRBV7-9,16,CASSSLAGGPSNEQFF,TGTGCCAGCAGCTCCTTAGCGGGAGGGCCGAGTAATGAGCAGTTCTTC
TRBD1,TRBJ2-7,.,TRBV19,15,CASSIRGQGDYEQYF,TGTGCCAGTAGTATTAGGGGACAGGGGGATTACGAGCAGTACTTC
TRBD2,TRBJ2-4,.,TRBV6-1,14,CASSVGLAVDIQYF,TGTGCCAGCAGTGTGGGACTAGCGGTGGACATTCAGTACTTC
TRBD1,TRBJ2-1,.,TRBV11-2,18,CASSLGEQGAPGYNEQFF,TGTGCCAGCAGCTTAGGGGAACAGGGGGCGCCCGGCTACAATGAGCAGTTCTTC
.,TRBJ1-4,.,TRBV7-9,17,CASSERKWRATNEKLFF,TGTGCCAGCAGCGAGAGGAAGTGGCGGGCAACTAATGAAAAACTGTTTTTT
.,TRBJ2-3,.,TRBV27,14,CASKLGGLQDTQYF,TGTGCCAGCAAATTGGGGGGGCTCCAAGATACGCAGTATTTT
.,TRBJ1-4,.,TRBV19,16,CASSKDSAAFDEKLFF,TGTGCCAGTAGTAAGGACAGTGCGGCTTTCGATGAAAAACTGTTTTTT
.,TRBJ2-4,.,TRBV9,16,CASSPRGLLAKNIQYF,TGTGCCAGCAGCCCCCGAGGACTCTTAGCCAAAAACATTCAGTACTTC
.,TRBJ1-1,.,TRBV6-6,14,CASSGQTPDREAFF,TGTGCCAGCAGTGGACAAACCCCGGACAGAGAGGCTTTCTTT
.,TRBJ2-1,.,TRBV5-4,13,CASSLWWATEQFF,TGTGCCAGCAGCTTGTGGTGGGCAACTGAGCAGTTCTTC
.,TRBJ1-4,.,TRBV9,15,CASSAAGGQNEKLFF,TGTGCCAGCAGCGCCGCGGGGGGCCAAAATGAAAAACTGTTTTTT
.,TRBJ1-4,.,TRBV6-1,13,CASIREGNEKLFF,TGTGCCAGCATTCGGGAGGGGAATGAAAAACTGTTTTTT
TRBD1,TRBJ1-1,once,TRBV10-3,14,CAISVEGQGTEAFF,TGTGCCATCAGTGTCGAAGGACAGGGGACTGAAGCTTTCTTT
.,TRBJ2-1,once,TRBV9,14,CASSVSWTSNEQFF,TGTGCCAGCAGCGTTAGCTGGACATCCAATGAGCAGTTCTTC
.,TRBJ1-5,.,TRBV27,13,CASSRSAAQPQHF,TGTGCCAGCAGTAGGTCGGCGGCTCAGCCCCAGCATTTT
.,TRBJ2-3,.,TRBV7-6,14,CASSFGRGSDTQYF,TGTGCCAGCAGCTTTGGTAGGGGTTCAGATACGCAGTATTTT
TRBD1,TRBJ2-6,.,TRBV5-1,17,CASSPRTGNYGANVLTF,TGCGCCAGCAGCCCCAGGACAGGGAATTATGGGGCCAACGTCCTGACTTTC
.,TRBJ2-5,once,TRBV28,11,CASSFLETQYF,TGTGCCAGCAGTTTCTTAGAGACCCAGTACTTC
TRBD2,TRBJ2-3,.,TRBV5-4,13,CASGLAATDTQYF,TGTGCCAGCGGACTAGCGGCAACAGATACGCAGTATTTT
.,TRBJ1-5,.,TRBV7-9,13,CASSSSDGKPQHF,TGTGCCAGCAGCTCCTCGGACGGGAAGCCCCAGCATTTT
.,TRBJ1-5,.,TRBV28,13,CASSGHLDQPQHF,TGTGCCAGCAGTGGACACTTAGATCAGCCCCAGCATTTT
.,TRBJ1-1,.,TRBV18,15,CASSPPPGLNTEAFF,TGTGCCAGCTCACCACCCCCTGGGCTGAACACTGAAGCTTTCTTT
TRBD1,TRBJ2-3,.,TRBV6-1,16,CASSGQGIGSTDTQYF,TGTGCCAGCAGTGGACAGGGTATTGGAAGCACAGATACGCAGTATTTT
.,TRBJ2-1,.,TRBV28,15,CASSLVGGDYNEQFF,TGTGCCAGCAGTTTGGTTGGCGGGGACTACAATGAGCAGTTCTTC
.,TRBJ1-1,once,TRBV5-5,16,CASSPSGRLRGTEAFF,TGTGCCAGCAGCCCTTCGGGCCGCCTTAGAGGGACTGAAGCTTTCTTT
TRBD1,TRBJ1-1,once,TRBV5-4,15,CASINTGGVNTEAFF,TGTGCCAGCATTAACACAGGGGGAGTGAACACTGAAGCTTTCTTT
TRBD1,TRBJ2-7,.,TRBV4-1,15,CASSSGTGGSYEQYF,TGCGCCAGCAGCTCCGGGACAGGGGGATCTTACGAGCAGTACTTC
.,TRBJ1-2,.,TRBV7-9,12,CASSFMGARYTF,TGTGCCAGCAGCTTTATGGGGGCCCGCTACACCTTC